This TCR beta chain was sequenced during a study of blood T cell repertoires in COVID-19 (TCRdb year 2020). With respect to the entire study: Collaborator samples came from the United States, Italy and Spain and covered acute and convalescent phases of COVID-19. Where available, HLA class I and class II types were obtained from metadata supplied by the sample provider rather than from assay-based typing. A de-identified subject ID, COVID-19 status, age in years and sex were almost always included in the sample metadata. The prospective study material was composed of cDNA or gDNA derived from T cells, B-cell-depleted T cells, or PBMCs. Subjects who had been exposed to COVID-19, were actively infected with it, or had recovered from it provided the deeply sampled blood TCRbeta repertoires that made up the dataset. A freely available public database, intended as a resource for researchers studying the immune response to SARS-CoV-2, is where the repertoires were released. The samples were drawn from the first 160 participants of the ongoing ImmuneRACE study and from 950 to 1,500 subjects provided by 6 global collaborators.

What the research found in general, with its limitations: The amount of clinical and demographic metadata varied by source and participant and was provided uncurated.

Points on this clone: It lacks a known antigen. Base quality data are lacking; no much larger clone is found one base away.

V sheds 7 bases and J sheds 0 bases, leaving 19 bases between their ends. The CDR1 and CDR2 encoded by the germline V gene are SQVTM and ANQGSEA. Spanning cysteine to phenylalanine, the CDR3 consists of 15 amino acids. Only CDR3 DNA is held: 45 bases, read in frame from base 1. In Seattle, one collaborating source enrolled patients while the infection was active and tracked those patients longitudinally over the course of disease. Whole blood was collected in K2EDTA tubes by collaborating institutions according to the institutions' own protocols. For TCRbeta analysis, collaborators shipped samples in one of three forms: frozen whole blood, isolated PBMCs, or DNA extracted from either of those sample types. TCRbeta CDR3 regions were amplified from genomic DNA by means of the immunoSEQ Assay, a bias-controlled multiplex PCR. The original methods were these. The number of nucleated cells in each sample was estimated from the amplification of reference gene primers within the assay. To quantify the absolute abundance of each unique TCRbeta CDR3 rearrangement, sequence reads were collapsed and filtered. Productive Simpson clonality was computed per sample as the square root of Simpson's diversity index over productive rearrangements. The table was pulled from immuneACCESS by TCRdb, which kept in-frame rearrangements only. Such tables lose some clones; where checked, under half of the loss comes from unresolved V genes, and the rest has no known cause. That table furnishes V, J and clone size, whereas the DNA furnished D and trimming. Recorded for this sample are approximately 290,000 clones; approximately 85% of them occurred a single time. The ten top clones hold 0.87% of the sample.

Sequencing was done on a sample of peripheral blood. This TCR derives from a human donor with COVID-19, enrolled during active disease. The donor label of this sample is uncertain. The rearranged segments are TRBV29-1 and TRBJ2-7; D gene: possibly TRBD2, on 5 matching bases. The CDR3 reads as follows: CSANSPTGSSYEQYF. In nucleotides, the sequence is TGCAGCGCAAATTCCCCGACGGGGAGCTCCTACGAGCAGTACTTC.